The subject of this entry is one TCR beta chain. The germline V gene has CDR1 SNHLY and CDR2 FYNNEI. CDR3 length: 15 residues. Trimming removed 4 bases at V and 0 bases at J, with 12 bases between. Sequenced by immunoSEQ multiplex PCR; TCRdb stores in-frame clones only, minus some. The table records fewer than 350,000 clones, around 90% of them present only once. This record comes from a study of blood T cell repertoires in COVID-19. The sequencing input was PBMCs or T cells enriched from blood (not recorded which). This chain uses TRBV2 with TRBJ1-1, with D tentatively TRBD1 (5 bases). This sequence was found in a woman younger than 30 with acute COVID-19. CDR3 bases: TGTGCCAGCAGTGCAAGACAGAGCATGAACACTGAAGCTTTCTTT. Residues: CASSARQSMNTEAFF.